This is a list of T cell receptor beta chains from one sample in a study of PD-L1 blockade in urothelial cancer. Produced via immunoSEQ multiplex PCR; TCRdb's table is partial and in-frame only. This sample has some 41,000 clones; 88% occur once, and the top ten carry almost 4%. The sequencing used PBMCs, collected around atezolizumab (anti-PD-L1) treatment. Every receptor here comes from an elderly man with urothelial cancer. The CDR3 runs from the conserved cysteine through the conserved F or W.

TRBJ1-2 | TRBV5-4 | CASSYKTPGIYGYTF
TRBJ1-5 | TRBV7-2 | CASSLAGTGGANQPQHF
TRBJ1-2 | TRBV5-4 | CASSLQGGYGYTF
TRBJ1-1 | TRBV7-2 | CASRQNMNTEAFF
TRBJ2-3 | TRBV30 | CAWSVGSGHTDTQYF
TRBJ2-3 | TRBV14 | CASSQDYTDTQYF
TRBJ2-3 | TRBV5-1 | CASQRGTDTQYF
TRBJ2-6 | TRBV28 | CASSFGPGVAALSGANVLTF
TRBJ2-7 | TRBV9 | CASSGGWTSDEQYF
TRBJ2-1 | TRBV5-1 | CASSYYGLADDNEQFF
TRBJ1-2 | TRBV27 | CASSFTGTTNYGYTF
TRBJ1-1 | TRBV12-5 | CASGTEGGGTEAFF
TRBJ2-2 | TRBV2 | CASSERRGPNTGELFF
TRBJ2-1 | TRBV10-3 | CAISGTGGWNEQFF
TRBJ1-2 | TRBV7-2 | CASSLGRGVSGYTF
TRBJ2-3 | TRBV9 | CASSVGAGVTDTQYF
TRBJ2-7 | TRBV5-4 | CASSFAARGSYEQYF
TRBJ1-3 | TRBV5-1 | CASSLEGTGNTIYF
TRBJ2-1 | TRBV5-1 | CASSLGPTGASYNEQFF
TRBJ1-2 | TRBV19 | CASSIHRGDYGYTF
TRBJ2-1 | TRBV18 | CASSPLAGDNEQFF
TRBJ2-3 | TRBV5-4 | CASSFRHFETDTQYF
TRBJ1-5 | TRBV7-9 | CASSFSGAPTLQPQHF
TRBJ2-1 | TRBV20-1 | CSARRVAEQFF
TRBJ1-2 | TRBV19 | CASSITREGGYTF
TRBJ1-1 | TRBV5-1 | CASSLGGTPVNTEAFF
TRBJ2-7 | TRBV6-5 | CASSRTGQGREQYF
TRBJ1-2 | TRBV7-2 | CASGVGGNYGYTF
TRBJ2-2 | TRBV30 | CAWSVAGTGELFF
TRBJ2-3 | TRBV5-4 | CASSLEGRGQADTQYF
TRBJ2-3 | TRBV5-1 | CASSLGLADRTDTQYF
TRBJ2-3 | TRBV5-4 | CASSSTGSSTDTQYF
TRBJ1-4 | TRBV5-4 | CASSSGTNEKLFF
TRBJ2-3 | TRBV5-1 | CASSPGTGRHTDTQYF
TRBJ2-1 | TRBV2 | CASGLAGRDEQFF
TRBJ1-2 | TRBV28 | CASNTGTGRFIGYGYTF
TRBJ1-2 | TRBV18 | CASSPGGDYGYTF
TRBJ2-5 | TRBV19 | CASSIAQLARQETQYF
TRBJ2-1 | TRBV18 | CASSPGTSGNEQFF
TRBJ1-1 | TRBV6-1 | CASSPFRNTEAFF
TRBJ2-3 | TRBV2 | CASSTLLEATRYF
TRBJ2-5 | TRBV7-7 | CASSLRLTGETQYF
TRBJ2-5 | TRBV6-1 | CASSEARETQYF
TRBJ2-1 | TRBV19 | CASTLRGSSGSLSLRNEQFF
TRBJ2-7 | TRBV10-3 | CAITEREGPTYEQYF
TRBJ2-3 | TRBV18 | CASSPTAGGSTDTQYF
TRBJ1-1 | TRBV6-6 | CATRVSAEAFF
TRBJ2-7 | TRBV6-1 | CASKTGESSYEQYF
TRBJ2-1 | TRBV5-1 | CASSLAISGRGDEQFF
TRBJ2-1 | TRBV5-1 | CASSVQPTGGGSSYNEQFF
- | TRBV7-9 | CASSLEAYEQYF